This T cell receptor beta chain was captured in a study of cytomegalovirus exposure and HLA in healthy donors. Across the study: Inside one of the first data releases sat roughly 80 million unique TCRs taken from HLA-typed donors.

General study findings and limits: The study listed 164 cytomegalovirus-associated TCR beta chains. Published work reported that the classifier diagnosed cytomegalovirus status with high specificity and sensitivity.

Concerning this clone: What it binds is unknown.

V gave up 0 bases and J gave up 1 base, with 9 bases separating them. The CDR3 runs to 16 residues. Per the germline V gene, CDR1 is LGHNA and CDR2 is YSLEER. Primers included in the PCR were 60 Vbeta and 13 Jbeta primers. Sequencing was performed with immunoSEQ multiplex PCR; in TCRdb, only in-frame clones are kept and a portion is missing. Altogether roughly 100,000 clones are present, just under 80% being singletons, with the ten largest covering 1.3%. What was sequenced was PBMCs. The rearrangement links TRBV4-3 to TRBJ2-2; D is perhaps TRBD1 (5 bases). The receptor's source is a man between 25 and 39 years old in good health and CMV-seronegative. The DNA for the CDR3 is TGCGCCAGCAGCCAAGAATCCCAGGGGAACACCGGGGAGCTGTTTTTT. Protein: CASSQESQGNTGELFF.